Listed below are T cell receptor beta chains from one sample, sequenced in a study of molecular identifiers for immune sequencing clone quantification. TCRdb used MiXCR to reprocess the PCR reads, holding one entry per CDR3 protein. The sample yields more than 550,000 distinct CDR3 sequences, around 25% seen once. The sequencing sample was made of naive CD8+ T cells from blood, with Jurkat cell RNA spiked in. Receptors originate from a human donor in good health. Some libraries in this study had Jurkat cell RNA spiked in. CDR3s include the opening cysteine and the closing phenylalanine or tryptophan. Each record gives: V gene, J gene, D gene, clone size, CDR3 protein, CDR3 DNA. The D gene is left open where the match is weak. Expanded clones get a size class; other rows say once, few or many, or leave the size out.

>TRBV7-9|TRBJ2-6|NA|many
CASSPPAFGANVLTF
TGTGCCAGCAGCCCCCCCGCATTCGGGGCCAACGTCCTGACTTTC
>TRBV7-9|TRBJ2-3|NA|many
CASSHLLGGPTDTQYF
TGTGCCAGCAGCCACCTCCTTGGCGGACCCACAGATACGCAGTATTTT
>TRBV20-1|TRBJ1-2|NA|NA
CSAKGAQVNYGYTF
TGCAGTGCCAAAGGGGCACAGGTTAACTATGGCTACACCTTC
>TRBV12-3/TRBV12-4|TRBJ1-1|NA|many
CASTGGGRTEAFF
TGTGCCAGCACGGGCGGGGGACGCACTGAAGCTTTCTTT
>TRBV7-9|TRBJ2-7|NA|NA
CASSLLLIGPTYEQYF
TGTGCCAGCAGCTTACTCCTAATCGGCCCAACCTACGAGCAGTACTTC
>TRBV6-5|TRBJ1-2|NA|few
CASSYLPGDYGYTF
TGTGCCAGCAGTTACCTGCCCGGAGACTATGGCTACACCTTC
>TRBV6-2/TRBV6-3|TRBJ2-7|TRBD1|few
CASSRGGFYEQYF
TGTGCCAGCAGCCGAGGGGGCTTTTACGAGCAGTACTTC
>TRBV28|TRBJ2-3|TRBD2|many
CASSTDIAGEPTDTQYF
TGTGCCAGCAGCACCGATATAGCGGGAGAACCGACAGATACGCAGTATTTT
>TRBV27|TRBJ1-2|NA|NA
CASRHTQAHGNQKNPNYGYTF
TGTGCCAGCAGACACACTCAGGCGCACGGAAACCAAAAGAATCCTAACTATGGCTACACCTTC
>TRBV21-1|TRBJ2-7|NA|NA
CASSKARLLAGTFSYEQYF
TGTGCCAGCAGCAAAGCGCGTTTGCTAGCGGGGACGTTCTCCTACGAGCAGTACTTC
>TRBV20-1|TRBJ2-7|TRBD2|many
CSAHPPGLAGAEYEQYF
TGCAGTGCGCACCCCCCGGGACTAGCGGGAGCAGAATACGAGCAGTACTTC